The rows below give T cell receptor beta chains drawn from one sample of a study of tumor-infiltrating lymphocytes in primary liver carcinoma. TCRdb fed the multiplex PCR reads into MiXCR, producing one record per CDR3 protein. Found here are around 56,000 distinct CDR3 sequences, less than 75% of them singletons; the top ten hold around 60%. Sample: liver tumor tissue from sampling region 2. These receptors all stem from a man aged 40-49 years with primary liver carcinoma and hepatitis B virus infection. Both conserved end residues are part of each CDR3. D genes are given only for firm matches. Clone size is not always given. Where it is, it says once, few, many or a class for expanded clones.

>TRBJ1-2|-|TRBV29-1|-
TGCAGCGTTGCAGGACAGTGGTATGGCTACACCTTC
CSVAGQWYGYTF
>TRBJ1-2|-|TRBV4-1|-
-
CASSQDTSAPGDYTF
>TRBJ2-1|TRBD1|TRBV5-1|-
TGCGCCAACAGCTTGGGACAGGGTGCCTACAATGAGCAGTTCTTC
CANSLGQGAYNEQFF
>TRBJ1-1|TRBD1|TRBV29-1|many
TGCAGCGTATCGGGACAGCAGAACACTGAAGCTTTCTTT
CSVSGQQNTEAFF
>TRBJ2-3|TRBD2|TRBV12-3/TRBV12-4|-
TGTTCCAGCAGTTTTACTAGCGCTCTGCCAAATAGGCAGTATTTT
CSSSFTSALPNRQYF
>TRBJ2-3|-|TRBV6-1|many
TGTGCCAGCAGTGAAGGACTAGGGCCAGATACGCAGTATTTT
CASSEGLGPDTQYF
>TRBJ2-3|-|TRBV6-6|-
TGTACCAGCAGCCCCGAGGAGGGGGCGATAGGCACAGATACGCAGTATTTT
CTSSPEEGAIGTDTQYF
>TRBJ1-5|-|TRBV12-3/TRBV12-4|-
TGTGCCAGCGCACGGGGCACCGCAATAAATCAGCCCCAGCATTTT
CASARGTAINQPQHF
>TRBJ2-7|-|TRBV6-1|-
TGTGCCAACGGTGAAGCCCCGGACGGCTACGAGCAGTACTTC
CANGEAPDGYEQYF
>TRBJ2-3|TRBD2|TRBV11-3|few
TGTGCCAGCAGCTTACGGGAGGAGGAGTATTTT
CASSLREEEYF
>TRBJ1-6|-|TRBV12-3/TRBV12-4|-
TGTGCCAGCAGCCAAGACCCTTTTTCTAGTAATTCACCCCTCCACTTT
CASSQDPFSSNSPLHF
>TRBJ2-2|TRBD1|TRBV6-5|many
TGTGCCAGCAGTTATCTAGGACAGGCGAACACCGGGGAGCTGTTTTTT
CASSYLGQANTGELFF
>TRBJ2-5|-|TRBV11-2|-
TGTACCAGCAGCCAATGTCCTGGCGTGGGGAAAGAGACCCAGTACTTC
CTSSQCPGVGKETQYF
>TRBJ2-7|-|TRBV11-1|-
TGTGCCAGCACCTCAAGAGGTTCTTTCAGCCTCTACGAGCAGTATTTC
CASTSRGSFSLYEQYF
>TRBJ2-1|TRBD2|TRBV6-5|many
TGTGCCAGCAGTGGACTAGCGGAGTCTAGCTCCTACAATGAGCAGTTCTTC
CASSGLAESSSYNEQFF
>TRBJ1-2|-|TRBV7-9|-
TGTGTCAGCAGATGGGACAAGGGGTTTCATGGCTACACCTTC
CVSRWDKGFHGYTF
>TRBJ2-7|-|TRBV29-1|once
TGCAGCGCTAGGACGAAGGGGGGCGTAATCCGCGAGCAGTACTTC
CSARTKGGVIREQYF
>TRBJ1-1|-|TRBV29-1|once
TGCCGCGTTCGACGGGGCGCGACTGAAGCTTTCTTT
CRVRRGATEAFF
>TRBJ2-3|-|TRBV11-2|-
TGTGCCAGTGCATGGGGCACAGATACGCAGTATTTT
CASAWGTDTQYF
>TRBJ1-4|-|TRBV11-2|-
TGTGTCAGCAGCTTAGAGGTTGGGGACAAAAAACTGTTTTTT
CVSSLEVGDKKLFF
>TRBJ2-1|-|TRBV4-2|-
TGTGTCAGCATCCAAGCCCCGGTGAATGAGCAGTTCTTC
CVSIQAPVNEQFF
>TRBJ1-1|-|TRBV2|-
TGTGCCAACACCAACCGGGCAGAAGCTTTCTTT
CANTNRAEAFF
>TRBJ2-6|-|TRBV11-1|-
TGTGCCAGCAGCTTGGAGGGGACTGGGGCCAACGTCCTGACTTTC
CASSLEGTGANVLTF
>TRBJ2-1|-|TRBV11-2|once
TGTGTCAGCAGCTCGACCGGAAATGTGCAGTTCTTC
CVSSSTGNVQFF
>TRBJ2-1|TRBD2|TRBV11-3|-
TGTGCCAGCAGCGCCGGGACTAGACAGATCAATGAGCGGTTCTTC
CASSAGTRQINERFF
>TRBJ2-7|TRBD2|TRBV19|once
TGTGCCAGCACCTCGGCGGCTAGCGGGAGGAATGAGCAGTACTTC
CASTSAASGRNEQYF